Each of the 26 T cell receptor beta chains below was sequenced from the same sample in a study of shared clonotypes between healthy human individuals. Assay used: immunoSEQ multiplex PCR; TCRdb lists only in-frame clones, some missing. The table lists about 1,900,000 clones, about 95% of them singletons. CD8 cells classed as naive were CD45RO-negative and positively selected for CCR7, excluding terminally differentiated effector memory CD45RA+ cells. Sequenced: naive CD8+ T cells sorted from blood. These receptors were collected from a man aged 18 to 30 in good health.

The chain recombines TRBV29-1 with TRBJ1-3, with TRBD1 matching 7 bases. Looked up from germline, CDR1 is SQVTM and CDR2 is ANQGSEA. CDR3 length: 15 amino acids. The V segment lost 6 bases and the J segment 0 bases; nucleotides outside the gene matches: 8. CDR3 loop: CSVLPTGVSGNTIYF. CDR3 DNA: TGCAGCGTGCTTCCTACAGGGGTCTCTGGAAACACCATATATTTT.

The chain uses TRBV5-5 and TRBJ2-7; 11 nucleotides agree with TRBD1. The germline CDR1 and CDR2 sequences are SGHKS and YYEKEE (reference sequence). With 4 bases clipped from V and 3 bases from J, the junction kept 6 bases outside the gene matches. The CDR3 covers 15 residues. The CDR3 DNA is TGTGCCAGCAGCACCGGGACAGGGGGATACTACGAGCAGTACTTC. Translated, it gives CASSTGTGGYYEQYF.

V is TRBV11-2 and J is TRBJ1-1, with a possible D match to TRBD1 (5 bases). CDR3 length: 14 residues. Trimming cost V 1 base and J 0 bases, with 6 bases left between them. Germline loops: CDR1 SGHAT, CDR2 FQNNGV. The CDR3 here is CASSLGQMNTEAFF. The CDR3 DNA is TGTGCCAGCAGCTTAGGACAGATGAACACTGAAGCTTTCTTT.

Comments on this clone: One junction end disagrees with the germline gene, perhaps due to a read error. This CDR3 is also generated by other DNA sequences in the sample. The V gene is TRBV5-4, the J gene TRBJ1-2; possible D gene TRBD1, 6 bases. Germline assignment: CDR1 SGHNT and CDR2 YYREEE (reference sequence). The CDR3 spans 14 residues. CDR3 residues: CASSFGGLNYGYTF. CDR3 nucleotides: TGTGCCAGCAGCTTCGGGGGGCTGAACTACGGCTACACCTTC.

This clone was detected a few times. The gene calls are TRBV27 and TRBJ1-6; D gene uncertain. In germline, CDR1 is MNHEY, CDR2 SMNVEV (reference sequence). CDR3 length: 14 residues. V was cut by 2 bases and J by 8 bases, with 10 bases left in between. The CDR3 reads CASSLVGKDSPLHF. CDR3 bases: TGTGCCAGCAGTTTAGTAGGGAAGGATTCACCCCTCCACTTT.

The J gene is TRBJ2-7, the V gene TRBV5-4; D unresolved. V lost 1 base, J lost 1 base, and 9 bases lay in between. This CDR3 has 14 amino acids. Per the germline V gene, CDR1 is SGHNT and CDR2 is YYREEE (reference sequence). The CDR3 DNA follows: TGTGCCAGCAGCTTGTTAGTCGGTTCCTACGAGCAGTACTTC. It codes for CASSLLVGSYEQYF.

The CDR3 spells CASSIGPGWGAGELFF. Written as DNA, the CDR3 is TGTGCCAGCAGTATTGGGCCGGGATGGGGCGCCGGGGAGCTGTTTTTT. This chain links TRBV27 with TRBJ2-2; perhaps D is TRBD1 or TRBD2 (5 bases each). The V and J ends lost 5 bases and 6 bases respectively, with 19 bases between them. Germline-derived CDR1 and CDR2 are MNHEY and SMNVEV (reference sequence). CDR3 length: 16 amino acids.

The rearrangement links TRBV25-1 to TRBJ1-1; D remains ambiguous. Germline CDR1 and CDR2: MGHDK and SYGVNS. Between the trimmed V and J ends, which lost 5 bases and 1 base, there was a span of 11 bases. The CDR3 is 14 amino acids. This CDR3 reads CASSPWTGNTEAFF. The CDR3 DNA follows: TGTGCCAGCAGTCCTTGGACGGGGAACACTGAAGCTTTCTTT.

The chain joins TRBV25-1 to TRBJ2-7; D ambiguous. Germline-derived CDR1 and CDR2 are MGHDK and SYGVNS. Trimming took off 1 base at V and 5 bases at J, with 12 bases between the two ends. There are 14 residues in the CDR3. CDR3 region: CASSESLFGDEQYF. The CDR3 bases are TGTGCCAGCAGTGAATCGCTCTTTGGGGACGAGCAGTACTTC.

This chain links TRBV2 with TRBJ2-1, with D tentatively TRBD1 or TRBD2 (6 bases each). CDR1 is SNHLY and CDR2 is FYNNEI in the germline V gene. This CDR3 comprises 16 residues. V dropped 7 bases and J dropped 2 bases, with 18 bases sitting between them. DNA of the CDR3: TGTGCCAGCACTCCGGAGGCGGGACAACCCTACAATGAGCAGTTCTTC. Its translation is CASTPEAGQPYNEQFF.

The rearrangement links TRBV7-9 to TRBJ1-3; possible D gene TRBD1, 5 bases. CDR3 length: 18 amino acids. Between the trimmed V and J ends, which lost 1 base and 2 bases, there was a span of 18 bases. Per the germline V gene, CDR1 is SEHNR and CDR2 is FQNEAQ (reference sequence). The CDR3 spells CASSLDPRGGIAGNTIYF. CDR3 DNA: TGTGCCAGCAGCTTAGATCCTCGGGGCGGCATCGCTGGAAACACCATATATTTT.

The V gene is TRBV4-1, the J gene TRBJ2-2, with D maybe TRBD1 (7 bases). CDR3 length equals 16 residues. The germline V gene has CDR1 MGHRA and CDR2 YSYEKL. Trimming removed 1 base at V and 4 bases at J, with 13 bases between. The DNA of the CDR3 is TGCGCCAGCAGCCAAGTCCAGGGGGGCGGCACCGGGGAGCTGTTTTTT. Protein sequence: CASSQVQGGGTGELFF.

This clone was recorded once. V and J are TRBV4-1 and TRBJ2-6, with TRBD2 identical over 7 bases. Trimming removed 5 bases from V and 4 bases from J; junction bases left unmatched: 11. Germline loops: CDR1 MGHRA, CDR2 YSYEKL. The CDR3 has 17 amino acids. CDR3 residues: CASSDHRGGIGANVLTF. DNA of the CDR3: TGCGCCAGCAGCGATCATCGGGGAGGGATAGGGGCCAACGTCCTGACTTTC.

V and J are TRBV27 and TRBJ1-5; D call uncertain. Trimming removed 5 bases from V and 0 bases from J, with 8 bases in between. Germline loops: CDR1 MNHEY, CDR2 SMNVEV (reference sequence). This CDR3 spans 14 amino acids. CDR3 residues: CASSPDHSNQPQHF. CDR3 DNA sequence: TGTGCCAGCAGTCCAGACCATAGCAATCAGCCCCAGCATTTT.

The sample holds one count of this clone. CDR3 in amino acids: CASSLSQGQGWTGELFF. The CDR3 DNA reads TGTGCCAGCAGTTTATCGCAGGGACAGGGGTGGACCGGGGAGCTGTTTTTT. The rearrangement joins TRBV27 to TRBJ2-2, with 10 positions matching TRBD1. This CDR3 has 17 residues. Germline V gene data show CDR1 as MNHEY and CDR2 as SMNVEV (reference sequence). J gave up 5 bases and V 0 bases, and 6 bases lay outside the gene matches.

The rearrangement uses TRBV10-1 and TRBJ1-3; 11 positions match TRBD1. The ends lost 9 bases at V and 0 bases at J; junction bases unmatched: 19. This CDR3 region has 20 residues. Germline assignment: CDR1 WNHNN and CDR2 SYGVQD (reference sequence). CDR3 amino acids: CARRAIRTGGRQSSGNTIYF. The CDR3 region has the DNA TGCGCCAGGAGAGCTATAAGGACAGGGGGCCGACAGAGCTCTGGAAACACCATATATTTT.

V usage is TRBV4-1 and J usage is TRBJ2-5; D might be TRBD1 (6 bases). V dropped 0 bases and J dropped 2 bases, with 13 bases sitting between them. This CDR3 region has 16 residues. Germline V gene lookup returns CDR1 MGHRA and CDR2 YSYEKL. CDR3 bases: TGCGCCAGCAGCCAAGATCAGTCAGGGGATCAAGAGACCCAGTACTTC. This sequence encodes CASSQDQSGDQETQYF.

With regard to this clone: Other DNA sequences of this sample code for an identical CDR3. The J gene is TRBJ1-1, the V gene TRBV6-5, with TRBD1 as a possible D gene (5 bases). This CDR3 contains 14 residues. CDR1 is MNHEY and CDR2 is SVGAGI in the germline V gene. V lost 6 bases and J lost 1, with 12 bases in between. The CDR3 DNA reads as TGTGCCAGCAGCCCCGGGACCGGGAACACTGAAGCTTTCTTT. Its translation is CASSPGTGNTEAFF.

The count of this clone is one. The chain links TRBV19 to TRBJ1-4, with D possibly matching TRBD1 (6 bases). CDR3 size: 14 residues. V was pared by 3 bases and J by 8 bases, with 13 bases between. Germline V gives CDR1 LNHDA, CDR2 SQIVND (reference sequence). CDR3 residues: CASSIAGTTEKLFF. Written as DNA, the CDR3 is TGTGCCAGTAGTATTGCCGGGACAACCGAAAAACTGTTTTTT.

This chain connects TRBV7-2 to TRBJ2-7; D is perhaps TRBD1 (6 bases). V gave up 5 bases and J gave up 6 bases, with 20 bases separating them. CDR1 is SGHTA, CDR2 FQGNSA, per germline. The CDR3 has 15 amino acids. The CDR3 region has the DNA TGTGCCAGCAGCCCGGCACAGGGTAGTGCCGTCGAGCAGTACTTC. This sequence encodes CASSPAQGSAVEQYF.

This clone has just one count. The chain joins TRBV27 to TRBJ2-3; D not resolved. V lost 2 bases and J 4 bases, leaving 10 bases between the germline ends. The CDR3 has 14 amino acids. CDR1 and CDR2 (germline): MNHEY, SMNVEV (reference sequence). The CDR3 spells CASSLLVDPDTQYF. The DNA for the CDR3 is TGTGCCAGCAGTTTACTGGTCGACCCAGATACGCAGTATTTT.

The V and J genes are TRBV15 and TRBJ1-1, with D hard to call. With 1 base removed from V and 1 base from J, the gap between germline ends came to 7 bases. The CDR3 has 14 residues. Germline V gene lookup returns CDR1 LNHNV and CDR2 YYDKDF (reference sequence). The CDR3: CATSRASGNTEAFF. CDR3 nucleotide sequence: TGTGCCACCAGCAGAGCCTCAGGGAACACTGAAGCTTTCTTT.

The V gene is TRBV7-9, the J gene TRBJ1-1; a weak D match, TRBD1 (6 bases). V was trimmed by 7 bases and J by 3 bases, leaving 18 bases between them. This CDR3 has 15 amino acids. Germline V gives CDR1 SEHNR, CDR2 FQNEAQ (reference sequence). This chain's CDR3 is CASTPPRGADTEAFF. For the CDR3, the DNA is TGTGCCAGCACCCCCCCCCGGGGGGCCGACACTGAAGCTTTCTTT.

CDR3 sequence (DNA): TGTGCCAGCAGCCCCCTTGAACAAACCTACGAGCAGTACTTC. Translating gives CASSPLEQTYEQYF. V usage is TRBV7-6 and J usage is TRBJ2-7, with unresolved D. The CDR3 covers 14 residues. In germline, CDR1 is SGHVS, CDR2 FNYEAQ. V gave up 5 bases and J gave up 2 bases, with 13 bases separating them.

The V call is TRBV29-1, the J call TRBJ1-4; TRBD1 agrees at 7 bases. Per the germline V gene, CDR1 is SQVTM and CDR2 is ANQGSEA. This CDR3 has 11 residues. V lost 7 bases to trimming and J lost 8 bases; unmatched junction nucleotides: 4. The CDR3 DNA reads as TGCAGCGCGACGACAGGGGAAAAACTGTTTTTT. Its protein is CSATTGEKLFF.

This clone occurred once. J is TRBJ1-1 and V is TRBV7-9; maybe TRBD1 (5 bases). The CDR3 extends over 14 amino acids. Germline V gene sequence: CDR1 SEHNR, CDR2 FQNEAQ (reference sequence). The V gene lost 3 bases and the J gene lost 0 bases, with 8 bases spanning the gap. For the CDR3, the DNA is TGTGCCAGCAGCTTGGGACCTATGAACACTGAAGCTTTCTTT. This translates into CASSLGPMNTEAFF.